Presented here are 22 T cell receptor beta chains from one specimen sequenced in a study of T-cell reconstitution after alpha-beta-depleted transplantation in children (dated by TCRdb to about 2016). In light of the paper, this sample's treatment or condition label describes: allogeneic hematopoietic cell transplantation with graft depleted of TCRalphabeta T cells and CD19 B cells. The library was produced with PCR. The listed sequencing device is Illumina HiSeq 2500. TCR libraries were prepared with molecular barcoding, using unique molecular identifiers to normalize TCRbeta repertoire quantification. TCRdb applied fastp at Q25 and MiXCR to the public reads, then kept only in-frame beta chains. Under each unique CDR3 protein, matching rows form one entry showing the most common genes and DNA. Across this sample there are about 250,000 distinct CDR3 sequences, with 20% to 30% seen only once. 4% to 5.5% of the sample is held by the ten biggest clonotypes.

The sample in question was PBMCs, mostly from graft donor cells, obtained 360 days after TCRalphabeta/CD19-depleted stem cell transplant. These receptors were obtained from a female patient younger than 10 who had a stem cell transplant for congenital amegakaryocytic thrombocytopenia, so the T cells may come from the graft donor.

The genes are TRBV19 and TRBJ2-3; the D gene could be TRBD1 or TRBD2 (5 bases each). The CDR3 totals 14 residues. Trimming left V 6 bases short and J 4 bases short, with 14 bases between. CDR1 is LNHDA, CDR2 SQIVND, per germline (reference sequence). The CDR3 DNA follows: TGTGCCAGTAGAGACCTCCGGGGCCCAGATACGCAGTATTTT. Its protein is CASRDLRGPDTQYF.

This chain joins TRBV28 and TRBJ2-3, with D possibly matching TRBD2 (6 bases). CDR1 is MDHEN, CDR2 SYDVKM, per germline. This CDR3 is 14 amino acids long. V was shortened by 5 bases and J by 7 bases, with 16 bases between the two germline ends. CDR3 nucleotides: TGTGCCAGCAGTCAGGCCGGACTACTTAATACGCAGTATTTT. This gives the protein CASSQAGLLNTQYF.

At least ten counts were recorded for this clonotype. V usage is TRBV5-1 and J usage is TRBJ2-3, with 8 bases identical to TRBD1. Germline V CDR1 and CDR2: SGHRS, YFSETQ. The J segment lost 0 bases and the V segment lost 5 bases, leaving 5 bases of the junction unmatched. This CDR3 contains 15 residues. As DNA, the CDR3 is TGCGCCAGCAGAGGGAGACAGGGGAGCACAGATACGCAGTATTTT. Translated, it gives CASRGRQGSTDTQYF. Together with reference TRBV5-1 and TRBJ2-3, the CDR3 gives the full variable domain: KAGVTQTPRYLIKTRGQQVTLSCSPISGHRSVSWYQQTPGQGLQFLFEYFSETQRNKGNFPGRFSGRQFSNSRSEMNVSTLELGDSALYLCASRGRQGSTDTQYFGPGTRLTVL.

At least ten counts were recorded for this clonotype. This chain uses TRBV10-1 with TRBJ2-7, with D maybe TRBD1 (5 bases). Trimming pared 4 bases from V and 5 bases from J, leaving 9 bases between. Per the germline V gene, CDR1 is WNHNN and CDR2 is SYGVQD (reference sequence). The CDR3 is 12 amino acids. The CDR3 loop is CASSGAGNEQYF. The CDR3 nucleotides read TGCGCCAGCAGTGGGGCAGGGAACGAGCAGTACTTC.

This clonotype was recorded a few times. The rearrangement uses TRBV24-1 and TRBJ2-5; D is unclear. The CDR3 runs 13 residues. V was cut by 1 base and J by 4 bases, with 6 bases left in between. In germline, CDR1 is KGHDR, CDR2 SFDVKD. The CDR3 DNA is TGTGCCACCAGTGATTTACCGGGAGAGACCCAGTACTTC. Translating gives CATSDLPGETQYF.

The chain is built from TRBV5-1 and TRBJ2-3, with D perhaps TRBD2 (6 bases). Per the germline V gene, CDR1 is SGHRS and CDR2 is YFSETQ. The CDR3 extends over 16 amino acids. V was trimmed by 0 bases and J by 0 bases, leaving 11 bases between them. The CDR3: CASSLGRDPSTDTQYF. CDR3 bases: TGCGCCAGCAGCTTGGGGCGGGACCCTAGCACAGATACGCAGTATTTT. The full variable domain, completed using reference TRBV5-1 and TRBJ2-3, is KAGVTQTPRYLIKTRGQQVTLSCSPISGHRSVSWYQQTPGQGLQFLFEYFSETQRNKGNFPGRFSGRQFSNSRSEMNVSTLELGDSALYLCASSLGRDPSTDTQYFGPGTRLTVL.

V gene TRBV6-1 combines with J gene TRBJ1-4; no firm D call. Looked up from germline, CDR1 is MNHNS and CDR2 is SASEGT. The CDR3 has 17 amino acids. Trimming pared 6 bases from V and 0 bases from J, leaving 17 bases between. CDR3 DNA sequence: TGTGCCAGCAGCCCTCTTGGTCGGTCCCCAACTAATGAAAAACTGTTTTTT. Translation gives CASSPLGRSPTNEKLFF.

This clonotype was observed many times. The V and J genes are TRBV3-1 and TRBJ2-5; D remains unclear. Trimming stripped 0 bases from V and 1 base from J, with 12 bases between. The CDR3 is 16 residues long. CDR1 and CDR2 from the germline V gene are LGHDT and YNNKEL (reference sequence). The CDR3 DNA sequence: TGTGCCAGCAGCCAAGATCCGTTTCCTTCCCAAGAGACCCAGTACTTC. This sequence encodes CASSQDPFPSQETQYF.

The CDR3 DNA reads TGTGCCAGCAGCGACGGGGACGGCACAGATACGCAGTATTTT. Translation gives CASSDGDGTDTQYF. The chain combines TRBV3-1 with TRBJ2-3, with D perhaps matching TRBD1 or TRBD2 (5 bases each). V was clipped by 5 bases and J by 1 base, with 10 bases between them. The CDR3 totals 14 residues. Germline CDR1 and CDR2: LGHDT and YNNKEL (reference sequence).

The gene calls are TRBV5-1 and TRBJ2-7; D is perhaps TRBD1 or TRBD2 (5 bases each). The CDR3 contains 15 residues. The germline gives CDR1 SGHRS, CDR2 YFSETQ. V lost 7 bases and J lost 0, with 17 bases in between. CDR3 in amino acids: CASALETEGSYEQYF. In DNA, the CDR3 is TGCGCCAGCGCCCTCGAGACAGAGGGCTCCTACGAGCAGTACTTC. The whole variable domain, filled in from reference TRBV5-1 and TRBJ2-7, reads KAGVTQTPRYLIKTRGQQVTLSCSPISGHRSVSWYQQTPGQGLQFLFEYFSETQRNKGNFPGRFSGRQFSNSRSEMNVSTLELGDSALYLCASALETEGSYEQYFGPGTRLTVT.

CDR3 in DNA: TGCGCCAGCAGCATGGACAGGAGCTCCTACGAGCAGTACTTC. This gives the protein CASSMDRSSYEQYF. The V call is TRBV5-1, the J call TRBJ2-7; TRBD1 agrees at 7 bases. Germline loops: CDR1 SGHRS, CDR2 YFSETQ. There are 14 residues in the CDR3. The ends lost 4 bases at V and 0 bases at J; junction bases unmatched: 4.

This clonotype was counted ten times or more. CDR3 sequence: CASSEVLGGTDTQYF. The CDR3 nucleotides are TGTGCCAGCAGTGAAGTGTTAGGGGGCACAGATACGCAGTATTTT. The V gene is TRBV25-1, the J gene TRBJ2-3, with D perhaps TRBD1 (5 bases). Germline CDR1 is MGHDK and CDR2 is SYGVNS. The V end lost 2 bases, the J end lost 1 base, and 10 bases lay between the germline ends. The CDR3 runs to 15 residues.

Regarding this clonotype: The conserved final phenylalanine or tryptophan is absent from the CDR3, which likely points to a read error. The V gene is TRBV12-3 or TRBV12-4, the J gene TRBJ1-2, with no clear D. The CDR3 runs to 13 residues. Trimming pared 1 base from V and 3 bases from J, leaving 6 bases between. CDR3 sequence reads: CASSLVRDYGYTC. The CDR3 region has the DNA TGTGCCAGCAGTTTAGTCCGGGACTATGGCTACACCTGC.

This clonotype was counted many times. This chain links TRBV6-2 or TRBV6-3 with TRBJ2-2; D remains ambiguous. The V and J ends lost 6 bases and 4 bases respectively, with 15 bases between them. The CDR3 totals 15 residues. CDR1 and CDR2 from the germline V gene are MNHEY and SVGEGT. The CDR3 is CASRETNLFTGELFF. CDR3 nucleotides: TGTGCCAGCAGGGAGACCAATCTCTTCACCGGGGAGCTGTTTTTT.

This clonotype turned up a few times. Its ends do not fully match the called genes, so a read error is possible. CDR3 nucleotide sequence: TGTGCCAGCACCTTGACAGGGGGCGAAGATTTTCAGTACTTC. Translated: CASTLTGGEDFQYF. The chain uses TRBV5-6 and TRBJ2-4; 10 nucleotides agree with TRBD1. Germline loops: CDR1 SGHDT, CDR2 YYEEEE. The CDR3 covers 14 residues. Together with reference TRBV5-6 and TRBJ2-4, the CDR3 gives the full variable domain: DAGVTQSPTHLIKTRGQQVTLRCSPKSGHDTVSWYQQALGQGPQFIFQYYEEEERQRGNFPDRFSGHQFPNYSSELNVNALLLGDSALYLCASTLTGGEDFQYFGAGTRLSVL.

Details on this clonotype: Here the CDR3 omits its conserved ending phenylalanine or tryptophan, so a read error is the likely source. The chain employs TRBV11-2 and TRBJ2-1; D remains unclear. CDR3 length: 15 residues. CDR1 is SGHAT and CDR2 is FQNNGV in the germline V gene. With 1 base removed from V and 5 bases from J, the gap between germline ends came to 12 bases. The CDR3 region has the DNA TGTGCCAGCAGCTTAGGGGTTAGGACCAACAATGAGCAGTTCCTC. It yields the protein CASSLGVRTNNEQFL.

In this sample, this clonotype turned up a few times. J is TRBJ1-5 and V is TRBV28, with D tentatively TRBD1 (6 bases). This CDR3 is 16 amino acids long. V shed 3 bases and J shed 5 bases, with 17 bases lying between them. Germline assignment: CDR1 MDHEN and CDR2 SYDVKM. The CDR3 loop reads CASSLRSGEFYQPQHF. CDR3 nucleotides: TGTGCCAGCAGTTTGAGGTCAGGGGAATTTTATCAGCCCCAGCATTTT. Full variable domain (missing parts from reference TRBV28 and TRBJ1-5): DVKVTQSSRYLVKRTGEKVFLECVQDMDHENMFWYRQDPGLGLRLIYFSYDVKMKEKGDIPEGYSVSREKKERFSLILESASTNQTSMYLCASSLRSGEFYQPQHFGDGTRLSIL.

V usage is TRBV28 and J usage is TRBJ1-5; no reliable D call. Trimming shortened V by 5 bases and J by 7 bases, and 15 bases separated the two germline ends. This CDR3 is 14 amino acids long. The germline V gene has CDR1 MDHEN and CDR2 SYDVKM. CDR3: CASSLHPGRQPQHF. CDR3 DNA sequence: TGTGCCAGCAGTCTGCACCCGGGTCGGCAGCCCCAGCATTTT.

The chain carries TRBV14 and TRBJ2-7; TRBD2 agrees at 11 bases. The junction had 4 bases not matched to a gene; V was cut back by 0 bases and J by 0 bases. The CDR3 consists of 17 residues. The germline gives CDR1 SGHDN, CDR2 FVKESK. In DNA, the CDR3 is TGTGCCAGCAGCCAAGATGCCGGGACTAGCGGCTCCTACGAGCAGTACTTC. Its protein product is CASSQDAGTSGSYEQYF.

This clonotype was counted at least ten times. The V and J genes are TRBV20-1 and TRBJ2-7; TRBD2 agrees at 8 bases. This CDR3 spans 14 amino acids. CDR1 and CDR2 (germline): DFQATT, SNEGSKA (reference sequence). After removal of 3 bases from V and 3 bases from J, the junction contained 7 bases not matched to a gene. The CDR3 loop reads CSARASGGNYEQYF. Here the CDR3 DNA reads TGCAGTGCTAGGGCGAGCGGGGGTAACTACGAGCAGTACTTC.

This chain uses TRBV15 with TRBJ1-4, with D unclear. Germline CDR1 LNHNV, CDR2 YYDKDF (reference sequence). Trimming removed 5 bases at V and 8 bases at J, with 6 bases between. This CDR3 comprises 11 residues. The chain's CDR3 is CATSEEEKLFF. The CDR3, as DNA: TGTGCCACCAGCGAGGAAGAAAAACTGTTTTTT.

This clonotype was seen many times. The chain couples TRBV28 to TRBJ2-7, with 10 positions matching TRBD1. Germline loops: CDR1 MDHEN, CDR2 SYDVKM. Trimming removed 6 bases from V and 6 bases from J; junction bases left unmatched: 8. The CDR3 is 14 residues long. This CDR3 is CASSRDRGVSEQYF. The CDR3 DNA is TGTGCCAGCAGCCGGGACAGGGGAGTCAGCGAGCAGTACTTC.